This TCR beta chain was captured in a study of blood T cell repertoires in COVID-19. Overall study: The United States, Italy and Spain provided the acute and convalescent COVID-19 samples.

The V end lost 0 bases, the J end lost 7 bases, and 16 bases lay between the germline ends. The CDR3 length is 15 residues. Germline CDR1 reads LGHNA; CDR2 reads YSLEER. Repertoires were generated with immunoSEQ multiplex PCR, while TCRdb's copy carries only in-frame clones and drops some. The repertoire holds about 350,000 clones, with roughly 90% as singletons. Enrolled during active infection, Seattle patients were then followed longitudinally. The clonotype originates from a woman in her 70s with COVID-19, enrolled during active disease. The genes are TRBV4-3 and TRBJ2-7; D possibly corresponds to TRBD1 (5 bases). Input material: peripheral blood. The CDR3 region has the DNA TGCGCCAGCAGCCAAGATGCGCTAGGGGTGGGGGAGCAGTACTTC. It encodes CASSQDALGVGEQYF.